This entry lists 20 T cell receptor beta chains sequenced from one sample in a study of T cells after yellow fever vaccination. Using its own MiXCR run on the 5' RACE reads, TCRdb lists one record per CDR3 protein. The table includes a few hundred thousand distinct CDR3 sequences, approximately 10% detected once. This specimen consisted of PBMCs, obtained on the day of the first yellow fever vaccination. These receptors were taken from a man aged 18 to 30 who received the YFV17D yellow fever vaccine.

This clonotype was recorded at least ten times. The chain couples TRBV5-1 to TRBJ2-5; D gene ambiguous. V shed 3 bases and J shed 1 base, with 10 bases lying between them. The CDR3 totals 14 residues. Looked up from germline, CDR1 is SGHRS and CDR2 is YFSETQ. The CDR3 coding sequence is TGCGCCAGCAGCTCCATAGGTACCCAAGAGACCCAGTACTTC. The encoded protein is CASSSIGTQETQYF.

This chain connects TRBV7-3 to TRBJ2-7; tentative D call: TRBD2 (5 bases). The CDR3 loop spans 13 amino acids. Deletions cut 3 bases from V and 6 bases from J, with 12 bases between. The germline V gene has CDR1 SGHTA and CDR2 FQGTGA. The CDR3 DNA reads TGTGCCAGCAGCTTCGAAGGAGGCCGCGAGCAGTACTTC. This codes for CASSFEGGREQYF. Looking up the rest from reference TRBV7-3 and TRBJ2-7 gives the full variable domain: GAGVSQTPSNKVTEKGKYVELRCDPISGHTALYWYRQSLGQGPEFLIYFQGTGAADDSGLPNDRFFAVRPEGSVSTLKIQRTERGDSAVYLCASSFEGGREQYFGPGTRLTVT.

This clonotype was seen many times. The CDR3 here is CAIQDRDVTGELFF. CDR3 nucleotide sequence: TGTGCCATCCAGGACAGGGATGTGACCGGGGAGCTGTTTTTT. The chain links TRBV10-3 to TRBJ2-2; TRBD1 matches at 8 bases. The CDR3 has 14 residues. CDR1 and CDR2 (germline): ENHRY, SYGVKD. V gave up 8 bases and J gave up 5 bases; unmatched junction bases: 7.

The chain joins TRBV5-6 to TRBJ2-7, with 10 bases identical to TRBD1. CDR1 is SGHDT and CDR2 is YYEEEE in the germline V gene. This CDR3 is 15 amino acids long. Losses at the gene ends were 4 bases for V and 2 bases for J; bases not matched to a gene: 6. The DNA of the CDR3 is TGTGCCAGCAGCCGTGACAGGGGGCTGACCTACGAGCAGTACGTC. Protein sequence: CASSRDRGLTYEQYV.

This clonotype was seen many times. The V call is TRBV7-2, the J call TRBJ2-1; 8 nucleotides align to TRBD2. V shed 4 bases, J shed 5 bases, and the junction held 13 bases outside the gene matches. CDR1 SGHTA and CDR2 FQGNSA come from the germline V gene. The CDR3 consists of 17 residues. The CDR3 loop reads CASSSPLSGGFDNEQFF. Here the CDR3 DNA reads TGTGCCAGCAGCTCCCCTCTGAGCGGGGGATTCGACAATGAGCAGTTCTTC.

This clonotype was counted between two and nine times. The chain joins TRBV7-2 to TRBJ1-5, with 8 bases lining up with TRBD1. This CDR3 spans 13 amino acids. Germline V CDR1 and CDR2: SGHTA, FQGNSA. The V and J ends lost 4 bases and 7 bases, in that order; junction bases with no gene match: 3. CDR3 DNA sequence: TGTGCCAGCAGCTCGGACAGGGTGCAGCCCCAGCATTTT. This gives the protein CASSSDRVQPQHF.

DNA of the CDR3: TGCGCCAGCAGCCAAGATCCGGCAGTCGAGCAGTTCTTC. This encodes CASSQDPAVEQFF. The rearrangement links TRBV4-3 to TRBJ2-1; D remains ambiguous. CDR1 is LGHNA, CDR2 YSLEER, per germline. Trimming removed 0 bases from V and 10 bases from J, with 10 bases in between. The CDR3 runs to 13 residues.

This clonotype was seen more than once but under ten times. V gene TRBV11-1 combines with J gene TRBJ2-1; a possible D gene is TRBD1 (7 bases). Trimming took 5 bases from V and 7 from J, leaving 21 bases between them. The CDR3 spans 16 residues. Germline V CDR1 and CDR2: SGHAT, FQDESV (reference sequence). The CDR3 spells CASSPQRGAGGNEQFF. In DNA form, the CDR3 reads TGTGCCAGCAGCCCTCAAAGGGGGGCAGGGGGTAATGAGCAGTTCTTC.

This clonotype showed up just a few times. The chain uses TRBV4-3 and TRBJ1-2; D remains unclear. CDR1 is LGHNA and CDR2 is YSLEER in the germline V gene. The V end was cut by 1 base, the J end by 8 bases, with 11 bases between. The CDR3 totals 13 residues. The CDR3 DNA is TGCGCCAGCAGCCAAGCCAGATTGGGGGGCTACACCTTC. Its protein product is CASSQARLGGYTF.

This clonotype has just a few counts. The chain recombines TRBV18 with TRBJ1-5; D ambiguous. This CDR3 has 12 residues. CDR1 KGHSH and CDR2 LQKENI come from the germline V gene. The ends were cut back, 5 bases at V and 2 bases at J, with 4 bases in the middle. The CDR3 spells CASSKGNQPQHF. The CDR3, as DNA: TGTGCCAGCTCAAAAGGCAATCAGCCCCAGCATTTT.

The J gene is TRBJ2-7, the V gene TRBV4-1, with TRBD2 matching over 8 bases. V shed 0 bases, J shed 4 bases, and the junction held 8 bases outside the gene matches. This CDR3 has 16 amino acids. Looked up from germline, CDR1 is MGHRA and CDR2 is YSYEKL. CDR3: CASSQDGGGGRYEQYF. In DNA, the CDR3 is TGCGCCAGCAGCCAAGATGGTGGCGGGGGGAGATACGAGCAGTACTTC.

This sequence joins TRBV4-2 and TRBJ2-1; D is tentatively TRBD1 or TRBD2 (5 bases each). This CDR3 has 17 amino acids. V lost 0 bases, J lost 3 bases, and 15 bases lay in between. The germline V gene has CDR1 LGHNA and CDR2 YNFKEQ. The CDR3 loop reads CASSQETSRGYYNEQFF. The CDR3, as DNA: TGTGCCAGCAGCCAAGAGACCTCGAGGGGATACTACAATGAGCAGTTCTTC.

The chain recombines TRBV7-2 with TRBJ1-4, with TRBD1 identical over 8 bases. Germline CDR1 and CDR2: SGHTA and FQGNSA. Germline trimming cut 2 bases from V and 4 bases from J; bases unmatched to any gene: 3. This CDR3 region has 15 residues. Here the CDR3 DNA reads TGTGCCAGCAGCTTACCGACAGGGGATAATGAAAAACTGTTTTTT. This gives the protein CASSLPTGDNEKLFF.

This clonotype showed up just a few times. Sequence at one end of the junction differs from germline and may be a read error. This chain links TRBV7-7 with TRBJ2-2, with TRBD1 matching over 7 bases. This CDR3 is 16 amino acids long. The germline V gene encodes CDR1 SSHAT and CDR2 FNYEAQ (reference sequence). The CDR3 here is CASSFHPGQNSGELFF. CDR3 bases: TGTGCTAGCAGCTTTCACCCGGGACAGAACTCCGGGGAGCTGTTTTTT.

This clonotype was detected many times. The chain is built from TRBV28 and TRBJ1-2; no reliable D call. The V gene's germline CDR1 is MDHEN and CDR2 SYDVKM. Trimming removed 4 bases at V and 4 bases at J, with 16 bases between. The CDR3 totals 15 residues. This CDR3 is CASSSSGRRLYGYTF. The DNA for the CDR3 is TGTGCCAGCAGTTCCTCAGGCAGGAGACTCTATGGCTACACCTTC.

In its sample, this clonotype was seen a few times. V and J are TRBV27 and TRBJ1-1; perhaps TRBD1 as D (6 bases). The germline V gene encodes CDR1 MNHEY and CDR2 SMNVEV (reference sequence). The CDR3 consists of 14 residues. Trimming stripped 3 bases from V and 3 bases from J, with 11 bases between. The CDR3 nucleotides read TGTGCCAGCAGTTTCTTAAACAGGGACACTGAAGCTTTCTTT. Translated, it gives CASSFLNRDTEAFF.

The chain has TRBV5-1 and TRBJ2-3, with D perhaps matching TRBD1 or TRBD2 (5 bases each). Germline-derived CDR1 and CDR2 are SGHRS and YFSETQ. V lost 0 bases, J lost 6 bases, and 20 bases lay in between. The CDR3 sequence is 17 residues long. The CDR3 nucleotides are TGCGCCAGCAGCTTGGAGGGGTGGGGACGGGCCCAGGATACGCAGTATTTT. It is translated as CASSLEGWGRAQDTQYF.

This clonotype has just a few counts. This chain connects TRBV4-1 to TRBJ2-7; the match to TRBD1 covers 11 bases. CDR1 MGHRA and CDR2 YSYEKL come from the germline V gene. The CDR3 sequence is 22 residues long. With V trimmed by 0 bases and J by 3 bases, 22 bases remained unmatched. In nucleotides, the CDR3 is TGCGCCAGCAGCCAAGATTTACTTTCTGTGTGGGACAGGGGGGGACTTAGCTACGAGCAGTACTTC. Protein: CASSQDLLSVWDRGGLSYEQYF.

This rearrangement joins TRBV7-3 to TRBJ1-1; D is perhaps TRBD1 (5 bases). There are 14 residues in the CDR3. The V and J ends lost 6 bases and 3 bases respectively, with 14 bases between them. CDR1 and CDR2 (germline): SGHTA, FQGTGA. The CDR3 nucleotides are TGTGCCAGCAGTTCAGAGGGACGGCACACTGAAGCTTTCTTT. It is translated as CASSSEGRHTEAFF.

In this sample, this clonotype turned up a few times. This rearrangement joins TRBV7-2 to TRBJ2-3; the match to TRBD2 covers 7 bases. Germline trimming cut 2 bases from V and 2 bases from J; bases unmatched to any gene: 4. CDR1 SGHTA and CDR2 FQGNSA come from the germline V gene. This CDR3 spans 15 amino acids. CDR3 loop: CASSLWAGVTDTQYF. CDR3 nucleotide sequence: TGTGCCAGCAGCTTATGGGCGGGGGTCACAGATACGCAGTATTTT.